This paragraph covers one T cell receptor beta chain sequence. The antigen remains unidentified. CDR3 and TCR beta VDJ profiling relied on genomic DNA as the template. TCRdb re-called the reads with MiXCR, one entry per CDR3 protein. The repertoire holds some 280,000 distinct CDR3 sequences, with 55% to 60% as singletons. The data belong to a study of CD8+CD57+ T cells in acquired aplastic anemia. The overall study: Average DNA yield from sorted CD4+ and CD8+ cells was around 3 ug.

From germline, CDR1 is ENHRY and CDR2 SYGVKD. The CDR3 totals 14 residues. The V end was cut by 1 base, the J end by 3 bases, with 6 bases between. Notes on the study in general: Overlapping CD8+ CDR3 repertoires of patients and controls contained roughly 27 shared sequences. CD8+ Simpson's diversity in patients was not significantly different from that in controls.

The chain employs TRBV10-3 and TRBJ2-2; no clear D. Sample: sorted CD4+, CD8+, or CD8+CD57+ T cells (not recorded which) from PBMCs. The sequence derives from a human donor with severe aplastic anemia or a healthy control (not recorded which). As DNA, the CDR3 is TGTGCCATCAGTGAGTTACACCACACCGGGGAGCTGTTTTTT. Protein sequence: CAISELHHTGELFF.